The rows below give T cell receptor beta chains drawn from one sample of a study of cytomegalovirus exposure and HLA in healthy donors. TCRdb's copy holds only in-frame clones and misses some; the assay was immunoSEQ multiplex PCR. The sample lists fewer than 120,000 clones; around 85% were seen once. Sequenced sample: PBMCs. Source of these receptors: a man in his thirties or forties in good health and CMV-seropositive. Each CDR3 is given with its conserved first and last residue.

TRBV29-1 | CSVDAGVSGNTIYF
TRBV10-2 | CASSLPGLADTDTQYF
TRBV28 | CASSTSGQGTGYGQYF
TRBV27 | CASVGGGGLADTQYF
TRBV4-1 | CASSPYYLNSEQYF
TRBV4-1 | CASSQAPVDSPYEQYF
TRBV10-1 | CASSEGQGHTDTQYF
TRBV5-1 | CASSLAVDRQETQYF
TRBV15 | CATSRDRSIRTRAYTF
TRBV18 | CASSPSGGDPDTQYF
TRBV2 | CASSPQNTDTQYF
TRBV6-5 | CAISKQKTAYEQYF
TRBV4-1 | CASSQARQGTYTEAFF
TRBV5-1 | CASSRQWRGGYEQFF
TRBV19 | CASSSGALWGEENGYTF
TRBV30 | CAWSQNGGLNEQYF
TRBV13 | CASSRNSHTDTQYF
TRBV7-8 | CASSLVTSGGTTDTQYF
TRBV5-6 | CASSSQGVEQYF
TRBV6-6 | CASSYLPGGEDTQYF
TRBV2 | CASSVSDYGYTF
TRBV7-9 | CASSLDRAGESPYEQYF
TRBV7-3 | CASSLGTGANEQFF
TRBV21-1 | CASSKLRPEPDTQYF
TRBV11-1 | CASSLTETGDSPLHF
TRBV7-9 | CASSLSPLSYEQYF
TRBV11-3 | CASSFQAGSTDTQYF
TRBV7-2 | CASRSSGGASSYEQYF
TRBV6-1 | CASSISGGWYF
TRBV2 | CASSGRLISETQYF
TRBV4-2 | CASSQDAFGGPTDTQYF
TRBV10-3 | CAISEAVGDTQYF
TRBV2 | CASSGSRSQPQHF
TRBV30 | CAWSLGAGSNQPQHF
TRBV30 | CAFTTGAYEQYF
TRBV6-1 | CASSRDRRNYEQYF
TRBV19 | CASSIWAPNTGELFF
TRBV4-1 | CASSPLGAKNIQYF
TRBV15 | CATSRDTGTSSGNTIYF
TRBV2 | CASSETRLAGGYEQYF
TRBV6-5 | CASSYLDRGSGEAFF
TRBV2 | CASSEVNEKLFF
TRBV5-1 | CASSSTTTLHEQFF
TRBV4-2 | CASSQRGQGARNYGYTF
TRBV7-9 | CASSMGAGAYSHTF
TRBV5-4 | CASSREGARTEAFF
TRBV5-4 | CASSLDQGTNQPQHF
TRBV4-1 | CASSLLSGTSVHEQYF
TRBV28 | CASRAYMGGRDNEQFF
TRBV7-2 | CASSSRSGNTIYF
TRBV27 | CASSFLRTSGGETDTQYF
TRBV19 | CASSEASGSTYEQYF
TRBV5-4 | CASSLDRGYHEQYF
TRBV7-9 | CASSLSGQGAPANYGYTF
TRBV7-9 | CSSRAGLTYEQYF